Sequencing of this TCR beta chain was carried out in a study of beta chain features in type 1 diabetes. Across the whole study: Investigators examined 107,917,701 sorted cells across all samples.

The investigators reverse transcribed all of the isolated RNA, so they sequenced expressed TCRB transcripts. Profiling relied on immunoSEQ multiplex PCR, and the TCRdb table lists in-frame clones only, not all of them. The table records about 160,000 clones, around 8% of them present only once. A CD45RO/CCR7/CD25/CD127/CD95/CD27 panel sorted naive, central memory, regulatory and stem cell-like memory CD4+ cells. Each sorted fraction was over 98% pure. This clone was observed a few times. As yet, its antigen is unknown. Study results and caveats: VDJ junctions from type 1 diabetes patients carried fewer insertions and larger deletions. People with Type 1 diabetes carried modestly yet significantly shorter TCRB CDR3s in all four CD4+ subsets.

Source material: central memory CD4+ T cells from blood. This TCR derives from a woman aged 40 to 50 with type 1 diabetes.

The CDR3 nucleotides read TGTGCCAGCAGTGGTTGGAGGACAGGGGTTTGGAACATTCAGTACTTC. Translating it yields CASSGWRTGVWNIQYF. This chain links TRBV6-1 with TRBJ2-4; 9 bases agree with TRBD1. CDR1 and CDR2 (germline): MNHNS, SASEGT. CDR3 length: 16 residues. The junction had 11 bases not matched to a gene; V was cut back by 4 bases and J by 7 bases.